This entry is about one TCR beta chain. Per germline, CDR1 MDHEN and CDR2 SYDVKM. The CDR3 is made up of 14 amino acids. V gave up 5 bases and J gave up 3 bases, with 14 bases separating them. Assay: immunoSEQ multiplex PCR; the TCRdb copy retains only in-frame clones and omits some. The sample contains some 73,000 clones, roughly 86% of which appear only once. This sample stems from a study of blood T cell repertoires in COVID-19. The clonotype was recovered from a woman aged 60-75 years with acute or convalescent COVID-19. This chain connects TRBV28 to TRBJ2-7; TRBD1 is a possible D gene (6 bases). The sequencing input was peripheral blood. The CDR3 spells CASSNPGQHYEQYF. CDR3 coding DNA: TGTGCCAGCAGTAACCCCGGACAGCACTACGAGCAGTACTTC.